This TCR beta chain was obtained from a study of shared T cell receptors in the human thymus. The count of this clone is one. Repertoires were generated with immunoSEQ multiplex PCR, while TCRdb's copy carries only in-frame clones and drops some. Found here are hundreds of thousands of clones, roughly 86% of them singletons; the top ten hold 0.0094%. CDR3 length: 17 residues. Trimming removed 2 bases at V and 2 bases at J, with 17 bases between. CDR1 and CDR2 from the germline V gene are MDHEN and SYDVKM. These data also formed part of another study, on human thymus T cells. Turning to that study: The study used thymus tissue resected during corrective heart surgery. Related reports documented highly overlapping thymic repertoires among unrelated individuals.

The receptor was derived from a boy in the first two years of life with a congenital heart defect. Specimen: thymocytes. The chain is built from TRBV28 and TRBJ2-3; no clear D gene. The CDR3 loop reads CASSLNRTAGTTDTQYF. The CDR3 nucleotides read TGTGCCAGCAGTTTAAATCGTACGGCAGGCACCACAGATACGCAGTATTTT.